Reported below is one TCR beta chain. Trimming removed 6 bases at V and 2 bases at J, with 14 bases between. CDR1 is MNHEY, CDR2 SMNVEV, per germline (reference sequence). This CDR3 comprises 15 residues. The sample is drawn from a study of control samples from healthy donors and cancer patients. Here immunoSEQ multiplex PCR was the method, and the copy in TCRdb shows in-frame clones only, minus some. Altogether 120,000 to 150,000 clones are present, more than 90% being singletons, with the ten largest covering roughly 3.2%. The clonotype comes from a man aged 25 to 40 in good health. Sequenced material: blood. The chain combines TRBV27 with TRBJ1-5; perhaps TRBD1 as D (6 bases). Here the CDR3 reads CASSQGGLGNQPQHF. In DNA form, the CDR3 reads TGTGCCAGCAGCCAAGGGGGTCTAGGCAATCAGCCCCAGCATTTT.